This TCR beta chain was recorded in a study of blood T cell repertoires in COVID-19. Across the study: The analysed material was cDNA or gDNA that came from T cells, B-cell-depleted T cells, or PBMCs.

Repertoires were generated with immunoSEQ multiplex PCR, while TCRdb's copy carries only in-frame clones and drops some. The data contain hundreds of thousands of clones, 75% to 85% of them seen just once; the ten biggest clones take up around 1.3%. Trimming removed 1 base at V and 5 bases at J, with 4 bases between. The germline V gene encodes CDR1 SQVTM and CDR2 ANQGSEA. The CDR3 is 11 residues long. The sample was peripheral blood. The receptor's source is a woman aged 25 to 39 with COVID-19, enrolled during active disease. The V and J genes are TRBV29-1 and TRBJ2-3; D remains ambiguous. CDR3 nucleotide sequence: TGCAGCGTTGAAGTCCTAGATACGCAGTATTTT. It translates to CSVEVLDTQYF.